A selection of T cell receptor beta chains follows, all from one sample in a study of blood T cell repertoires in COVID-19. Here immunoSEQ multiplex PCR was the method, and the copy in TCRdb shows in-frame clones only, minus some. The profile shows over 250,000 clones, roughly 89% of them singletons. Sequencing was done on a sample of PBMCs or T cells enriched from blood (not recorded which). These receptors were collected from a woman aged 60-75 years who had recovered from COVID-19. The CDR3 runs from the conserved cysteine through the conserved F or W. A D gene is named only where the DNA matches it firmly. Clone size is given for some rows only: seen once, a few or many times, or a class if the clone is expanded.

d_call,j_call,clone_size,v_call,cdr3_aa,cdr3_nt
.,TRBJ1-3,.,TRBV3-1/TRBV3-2,CASSPGPGGRNTIYF,TGTGCCAGCAGTCCAGGTCCGGGAGGCAGAAACACCATATATTTT
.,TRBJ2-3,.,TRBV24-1,CATSGAAAPDTQYF,TGTGCCACCAGTGGGGCCGCCGCCCCGGATACGCAGTATTTT
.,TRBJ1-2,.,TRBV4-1,CASSPGLGGYTF,TGCGCCAGCAGCCCCGGGTTAGGTGGCTACACCTTC
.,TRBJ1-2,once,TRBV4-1,CASSQVGESYGYTF,TGCGCCAGCAGCCAAGTCGGAGAATCCTATGGCTACACCTTC
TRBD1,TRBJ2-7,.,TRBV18,CASSPEQGASSYEQYF,TGTGCCAGCTCACCGGAACAGGGGGCCAGCTCCTACGAGCAGTACTTC
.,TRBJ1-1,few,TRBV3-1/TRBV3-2,CASSQVAEAFF,TGTGCCAGCAGCCAAGTCGCTGAAGCTTTCTTT
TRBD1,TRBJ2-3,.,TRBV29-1,CSARDRGPTDTQYF,TGCAGCGCCCGGGACAGGGGGCCGACAGATACGCAGTATTTT
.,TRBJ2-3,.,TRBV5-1,CASSSSSSDTQYF,TGCGCCAGCAGCTCCTCTAGCTCAGATACGCAGTATTTT
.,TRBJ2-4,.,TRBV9,CASSAEVELNIQYF,TGTGCCAGCAGCGCCGAGGTGGAGCTAAACATTCAGTACTTC
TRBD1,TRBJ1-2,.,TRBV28,CASSSRQGQLTNYGYTF,TGTGCCAGCAGTTCGAGACAGGGACAATTAACTAACTATGGCTACACCTTC
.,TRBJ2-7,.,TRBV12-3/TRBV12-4,CASTPLAEGEQYF,TGTGCCAGCACCCCTCTGGCCGAGGGCGAGCAGTACTTC
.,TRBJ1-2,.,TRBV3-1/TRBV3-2,CASSSGGHGYTF,TGTGCCAGCAGCTCAGGAGGTCATGGCTACACCTTC
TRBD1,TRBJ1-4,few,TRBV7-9,CASSLGQATNEKLFF,TGTGCCAGCAGCCTAGGACAGGCAACTAATGAAAAACTGTTTTTT